The clone carrying this TCR beta chain was seen more than once but under ten times. Its specificity is not known. The data stem from a study of response to subunit inactivated influenza vaccine. Points from the study as a whole: Each seasonal flu vaccination may recruit only limited new T cells, authors suggested.

The V gene's germline CDR1 is DFQATT and CDR2 SNEGSKA (reference sequence). V was cut by 0 bases and J by 2 bases, with 13 bases left in between. The CDR3 extends over 15 amino acids. TCRdb passed the RT-PCR reads through MiXCR, listing each CDR3 protein once. This sample has under 950,000 distinct CDR3 sequences, with 21% found just once. J is TRBJ1-2 and V is TRBV20-1; tentative D call: TRBD1 (5 bases). This sample comprised PBMCs from blood, obtained 5 to 6 days after vaccination. The origin of this receptor is a man aged 45-65 years who received an inactivated influenza vaccine. CDR3 residues: CSARDFAGVNYGYTF. In DNA, the CDR3 is TGCAGTGCTAGAGATTTCGCGGGGGTAAACTATGGCTACACCTTC.